This T cell receptor (beta chain) stems from a study of post-analysis software for immune sequencing data. The study, taken as a whole, reports: Versus controls, multiple sclerosis patients showed significantly lower diversity (normalized Chao1). Patients had higher frequencies than controls of about five TRBV segments, including TRBV5-6, TRBV5-1 and TRBV20-1.

Comment on this clonotype: Its specificity is not known.

Each TCR beta cDNA library carried unique molecular identifiers. One entry per CDR3 protein results from TCRdb running MiXCR on the PCR reads. The sample yields a few hundred thousand distinct CDR3 sequences, less than 35% seen once. Germline values: CDR1 SGHRS, CDR2 YFSETQ. Trimming took 6 bases from V and 3 from J, leaving 14 bases between them. The CDR3 sequence is 14 residues long. Specimen: blood. The receptor comes from a girl aged 10 to 17 with multiple sclerosis. The chain recombines TRBV5-1 with TRBJ2-3; a weak D match, TRBD2 (6 bases). The CDR3 reads CASTEVSGTDTQYF. CDR3 DNA sequence: TGCGCCAGCACCGAAGTTAGCGGAACAGATACGCAGTATTTT.